This TCR beta chain was obtained from a study of T cells in Graves' hyperthyroidism and ophthalmopathy. The CDR3 loop spans 15 amino acids. Trimming removed 1 base from V and 1 base from J, with 10 bases in between. Germline V CDR1 and CDR2: SEHNR, FQNEAQ (reference sequence). The TCR beta CDR3 regions underwent amplification using RNA transcripts as the source. In the first-round RT-PCR of the TCR CDR3, the HTBI primer set was used. Each CDR3 protein gets one entry after TCRdb re-called the multiplex PCR reads with MiXCR. The sample lists hundreds of thousands of distinct CDR3 sequences; roughly 40% were seen once. Notes on this clonotype: What it recognizes is unknown.

Overall study findings and caveats: Ophthalmopathy was distinguished from stable hyperthyroidism by 13 V-J signatures.

Diagnosis relied on clinical symptoms, serum thyroxine and TRAb, thyroid ultrasound and orbital computed tomography. The clonotype originates from a man aged 18 to 30 with Graves' hyperthyroidism. What was sequenced was blood. This chain uses TRBV7-9 with TRBJ1-2; TRBD1 is a possible D gene (6 bases). The CDR3 is CASSLEQGVNYGYTF. The DNA of the CDR3 is TGTGCCAGCAGCTTAGAACAGGGAGTTAACTATGGCTACACCTTC.